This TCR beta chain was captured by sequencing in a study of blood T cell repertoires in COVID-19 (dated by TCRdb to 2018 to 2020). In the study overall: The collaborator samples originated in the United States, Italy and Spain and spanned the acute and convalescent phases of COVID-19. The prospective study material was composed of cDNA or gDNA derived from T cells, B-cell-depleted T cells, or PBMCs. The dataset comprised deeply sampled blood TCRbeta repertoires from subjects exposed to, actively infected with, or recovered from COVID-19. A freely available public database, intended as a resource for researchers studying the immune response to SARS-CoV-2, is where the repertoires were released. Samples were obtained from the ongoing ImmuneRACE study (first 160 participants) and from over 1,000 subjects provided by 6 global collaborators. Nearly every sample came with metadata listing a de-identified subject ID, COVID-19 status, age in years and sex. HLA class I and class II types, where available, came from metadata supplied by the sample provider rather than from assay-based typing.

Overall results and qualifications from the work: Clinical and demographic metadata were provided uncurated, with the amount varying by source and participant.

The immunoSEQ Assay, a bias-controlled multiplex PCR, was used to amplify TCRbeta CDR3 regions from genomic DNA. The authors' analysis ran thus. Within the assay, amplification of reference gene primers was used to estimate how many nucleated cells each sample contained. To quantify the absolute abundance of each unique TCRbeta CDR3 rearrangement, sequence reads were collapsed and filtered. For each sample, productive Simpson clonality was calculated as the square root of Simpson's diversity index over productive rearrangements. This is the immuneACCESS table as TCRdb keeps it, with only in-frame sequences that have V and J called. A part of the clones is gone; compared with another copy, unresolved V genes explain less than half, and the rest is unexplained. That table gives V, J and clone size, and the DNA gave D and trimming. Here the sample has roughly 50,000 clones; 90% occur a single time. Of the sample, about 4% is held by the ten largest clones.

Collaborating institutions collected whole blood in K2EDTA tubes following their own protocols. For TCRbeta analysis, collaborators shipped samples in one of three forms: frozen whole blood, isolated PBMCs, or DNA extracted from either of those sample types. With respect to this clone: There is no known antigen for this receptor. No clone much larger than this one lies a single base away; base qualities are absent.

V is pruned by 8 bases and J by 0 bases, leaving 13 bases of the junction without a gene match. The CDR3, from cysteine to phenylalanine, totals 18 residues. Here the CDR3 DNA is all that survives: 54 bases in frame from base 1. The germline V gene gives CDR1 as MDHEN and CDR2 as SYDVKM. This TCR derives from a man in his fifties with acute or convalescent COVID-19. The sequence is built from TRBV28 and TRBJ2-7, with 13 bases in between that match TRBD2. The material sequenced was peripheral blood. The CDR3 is CASRGETSGRRSSYEQYF. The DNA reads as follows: TGTGCCAGCCGCGGGGAGACTAGCGGGAGGCGAAGCTCCTACGAGCAGTACTTC.